Presented here are 5 T cell receptor beta chains from one specimen sequenced in a study of CD8+CD57+ T cells in acquired aplastic anemia. Flow cytometry had shown expanded CD8+CD57+ cells in the patients chosen for sequencing. Genomic DNA, serving as template, underwent TCR beta VDJ and CDR3 profiling. TCRdb fed the reads into MiXCR, producing one record per CDR3 protein. The top ten hold 40% to 50% of the sample, which has about 270,000 distinct CDR3 sequences, less than 85% seen once. The sequenced material came from sorted CD4+, CD8+, or CD8+CD57+ T cells (not recorded which) from PBMCs. The receptors shown here come from a human donor with aplastic anemia.

This clonotype has a single count. Sequence at one end of the junction differs from germline and may be a read error. This chain joins TRBV7-9 and TRBJ1-5; D is ambiguous. CDR1 and CDR2 (germline): SEHNR, FQNEAQ (reference sequence). This CDR3 has 14 amino acids. CDR3 nucleotide sequence: TGTGCCAGCAGCCCCTGGACTAGCGGATACAATGAGCAGTTT. It is translated as CASSPWTSGYNEQF.

Remarks on this clonotype: The conserved phenylalanine or tryptophan is not found at the CDR3 terminus, so this likely reflects a read error. The limits of the CDR3 on the DNA are not certain, so only TCRdb's listed CDR3 is given. The chain joins TRBV2 to TRBJ2-1; the table assigns TRBD1, which was not confirmed against the DNA. The CDR3 has 16 amino acids, counting both end residues. From germline, CDR1 is SNHLY and CDR2 FYNNEI. The CDR3 loop reads CASREGGANAQYFELV.

The genes are TRBV7-2 and TRBJ2-5; D gene unclear. The V gene's germline CDR1 is SGHTA and CDR2 FQGNSA. V lost 5 bases to trimming and J lost 12 bases, with 25 bases between them. The CDR3 is 15 residues long. CDR3 sequence: CASSHPHSPTESKYF. DNA for the CDR3: TGTGCCAGCAGCCATCCACATAGCCCTACAGAGAGCAAGTACTTC.

The chain has TRBV9 and TRBJ2-5, with D perhaps given as TRBD1 or TRBD2 (8 bases each). The J call may be incorrect, as the DNA end agrees better with TRBJ2-1. CDR1 is SGDLS, CDR2 YYNGEE, per germline. The CDR3 is 16 amino acids. The CDR3 DNA follows: TGTGCCAGCAGCCCCCGTTTAGCGGGACAGGTGAATGAGCAGTTCTTC. It specifies CASSPRLAGQVNEQFF.

With regard to this clonotype: One junction end disagrees with the germline gene, perhaps due to a read error. This sequence joins TRBV9 and TRBJ2-3, with TRBD1 as a possible D gene (5 bases). Per the germline V gene, CDR1 is SGDLS and CDR2 is YYNGEE. This CDR3 spans 16 amino acids. DNA of the CDR3: TGTGCCATCAGCGAACGGTCAGAGATGCAGACAGTTGCGCAGTATTTT. This codes for CAISERSEMQTVAQYF.